Reported below is one T cell receptor (beta chain). TCRdb keeps only in-frame clones here, not all; method: immunoSEQ multiplex PCR. Of around 22,000 clones in the sample, around 88% were seen once. These data belong to a study of PD-L1 blockade in urothelial cancer. Study context: The year 2014 saw patients start atezolizumab, 1,200 mg intravenously every 3 weeks. Prior regimens of chemotherapy numbered 0 to 3 per patient.

The clonotype originates from a man aged 50 or older with urothelial cancer. The specimen comprised PBMCs, sampled around atezolizumab (anti-PD-L1) treatment.

DNA for the CDR3: TGTGCCAGCATGAGGGGGACAATGGAAGAGACCCAGTACTTC. This sequence encodes CASMRGTMEETQYF. The genes are TRBV6-1 and TRBJ2-5, with a tentative D call TRBD1 (6 bases). CDR1 is MNHNS, CDR2 SASEGT, per germline. The CDR3 has 14 amino acids. Trimming took off 7 bases at V and 3 bases at J, with 15 bases between the two ends.